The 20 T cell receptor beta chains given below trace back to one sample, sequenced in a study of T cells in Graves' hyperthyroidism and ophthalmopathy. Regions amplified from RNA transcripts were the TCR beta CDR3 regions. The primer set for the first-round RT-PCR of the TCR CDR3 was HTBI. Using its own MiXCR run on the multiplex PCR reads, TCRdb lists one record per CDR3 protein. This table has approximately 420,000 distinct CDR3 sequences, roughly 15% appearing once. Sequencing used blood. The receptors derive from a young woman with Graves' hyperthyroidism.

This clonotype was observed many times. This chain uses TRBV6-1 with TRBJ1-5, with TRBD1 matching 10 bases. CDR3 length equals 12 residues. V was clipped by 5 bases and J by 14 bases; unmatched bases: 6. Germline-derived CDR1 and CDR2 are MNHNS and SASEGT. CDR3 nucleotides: TGTGCCAGCAGTCTCGGACAGGGGGAGAAGCATTTT. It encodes CASSLGQGEKHF.

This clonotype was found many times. The CDR3 spells CASSLFSGESYNSPLHF. Here the CDR3 DNA reads TGTGCCAGCAGCTTATTTTCAGGGGAGTCCTATAATTCACCCCTCCACTTT. The chain employs TRBV7-8 and TRBJ1-6, with a weak D call TRBD1 (6 bases). The CDR3 totals 17 residues. Trimming took off 2 bases at V and 1 base at J, with 12 bases between the two ends. Looked up from germline, CDR1 is SGHVS and CDR2 is FQNEAQ.

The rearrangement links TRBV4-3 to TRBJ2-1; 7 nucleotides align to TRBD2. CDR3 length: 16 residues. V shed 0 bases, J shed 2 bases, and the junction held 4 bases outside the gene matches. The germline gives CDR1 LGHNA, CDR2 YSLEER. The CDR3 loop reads CASSQEAGEAYNEQFF. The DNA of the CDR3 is TGCGCCAGCAGCCAAGAGGCGGGAGAGGCCTACAATGAGCAGTTCTTC.

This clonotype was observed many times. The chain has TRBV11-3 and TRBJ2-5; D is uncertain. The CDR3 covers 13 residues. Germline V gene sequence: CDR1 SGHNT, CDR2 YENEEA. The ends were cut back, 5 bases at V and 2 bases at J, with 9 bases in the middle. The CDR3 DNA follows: TGTGCCAGCAGCGTGGACGGTCAAGAGACCCAGTACTTC. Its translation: CASSVDGQETQYF. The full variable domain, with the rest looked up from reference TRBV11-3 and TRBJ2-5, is EAGVVQSPRYKIIEKKQPVAFWCNPISGHNTLYWYLQNLGQGPELLIRYENEEAVDDSQLPKDRFSAERLKGVDSTLKIQPAELGDSAVYLCASSVDGQETQYFGPGTRLLVL.

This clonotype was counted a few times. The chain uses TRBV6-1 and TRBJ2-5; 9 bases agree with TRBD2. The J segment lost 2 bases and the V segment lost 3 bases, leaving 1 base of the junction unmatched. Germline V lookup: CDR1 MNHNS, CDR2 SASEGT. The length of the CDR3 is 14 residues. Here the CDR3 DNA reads TGTGCCAGCAGTGAGGCGGGAGGGCAAGAGACCCAGTACTTC. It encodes CASSEAGGQETQYF.

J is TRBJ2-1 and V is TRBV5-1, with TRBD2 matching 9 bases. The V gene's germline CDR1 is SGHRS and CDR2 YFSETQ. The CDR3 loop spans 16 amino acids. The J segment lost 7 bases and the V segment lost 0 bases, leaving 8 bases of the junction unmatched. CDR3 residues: CASSLVGREGWNEQFF. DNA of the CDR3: TGCGCCAGCAGCTTGGTCGGGCGGGAGGGTTGGAATGAGCAGTTCTTC. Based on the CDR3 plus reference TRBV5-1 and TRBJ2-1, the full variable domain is KAGVTQTPRYLIKTRGQQVTLSCSPISGHRSVSWYQQTPGQGLQFLFEYFSETQRNKGNFPGRFSGRQFSNSRSEMNVSTLELGDSALYLCASSLVGREGWNEQFFGPGTRLTVL.

The CDR3 nucleotides read TGCAGTGCAAAGGGACTAGCGGGGGAACTGTGGGCAGATACGCAGTATTTT. This sequence encodes CSAKGLAGELWADTQYF. The genes are TRBV20-1 and TRBJ2-3, with 14 bases matching TRBD2. Per germline, CDR1 DFQATT and CDR2 SNEGSKA (reference sequence). V dropped 6 bases and J dropped 4; count of bases not matched to a gene: 12. CDR3 size: 17 residues.

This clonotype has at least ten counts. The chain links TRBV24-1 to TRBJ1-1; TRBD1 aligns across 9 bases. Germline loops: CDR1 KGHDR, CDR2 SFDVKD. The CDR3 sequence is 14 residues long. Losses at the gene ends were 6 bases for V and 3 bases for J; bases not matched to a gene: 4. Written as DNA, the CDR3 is TGTGCCACCAGTAGGACAGGGGTTGACACTGAAGCTTTCTTT. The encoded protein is CATSRTGVDTEAFF.

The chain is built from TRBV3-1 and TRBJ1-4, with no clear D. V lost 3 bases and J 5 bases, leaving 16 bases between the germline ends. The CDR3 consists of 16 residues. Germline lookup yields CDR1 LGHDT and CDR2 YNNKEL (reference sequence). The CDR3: CASSQDSRDTNEKLFF. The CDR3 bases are TGTGCCAGCAGCCAGGACTCGCGCGACACCAATGAAAAACTGTTTTTT.

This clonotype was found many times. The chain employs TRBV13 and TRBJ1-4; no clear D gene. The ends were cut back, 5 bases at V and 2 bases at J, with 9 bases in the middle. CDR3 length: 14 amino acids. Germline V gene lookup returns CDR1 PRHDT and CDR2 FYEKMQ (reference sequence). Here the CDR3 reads CASSQKSTNEKLFF. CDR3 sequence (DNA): TGTGCCAGCAGCCAAAAATCGACTAATGAAAAACTGTTTTTT.

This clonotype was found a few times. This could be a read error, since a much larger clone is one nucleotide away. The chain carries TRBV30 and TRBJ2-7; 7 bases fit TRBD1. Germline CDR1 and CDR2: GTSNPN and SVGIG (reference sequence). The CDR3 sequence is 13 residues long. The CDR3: CAQEDRASYEQHF. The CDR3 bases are TGTGCCCAGGAAGACAGGGCTTCCTACGAGCAGCACTTC. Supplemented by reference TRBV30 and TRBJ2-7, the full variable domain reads SQTIHQWPATLVQPVGSPLSLECTVEGTSNPNLYWYRQAAGRGLQLLFYSVGIGQISSEVPQNLSASRPQDRQFILSSKKLLLSDSGFYLCAQEDRASYEQHFGPGTRLTVT.

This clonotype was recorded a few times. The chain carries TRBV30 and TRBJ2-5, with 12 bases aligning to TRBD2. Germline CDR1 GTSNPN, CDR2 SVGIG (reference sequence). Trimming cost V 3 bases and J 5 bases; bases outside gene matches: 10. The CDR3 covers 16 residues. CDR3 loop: CAWSLGLAGSGETQYF. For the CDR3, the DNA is TGTGCCTGGAGCTTAGGACTAGCGGGGAGTGGCGAGACCCAGTACTTC.

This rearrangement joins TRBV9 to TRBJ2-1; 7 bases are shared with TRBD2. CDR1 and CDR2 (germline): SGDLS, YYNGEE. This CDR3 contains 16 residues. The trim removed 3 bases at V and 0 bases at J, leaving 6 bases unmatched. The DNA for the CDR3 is TGTGCCAGCAGCGCCGGCGGGAGTGTCTCCTACAATGAGCAGTTCTTC. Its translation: CASSAGGSVSYNEQFF.

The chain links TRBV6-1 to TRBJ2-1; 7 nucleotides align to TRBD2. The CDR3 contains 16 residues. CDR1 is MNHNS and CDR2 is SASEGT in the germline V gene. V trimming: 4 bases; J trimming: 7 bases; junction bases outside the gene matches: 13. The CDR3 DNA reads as TGTGCCAGCAGTGGCCATGTGGCGGGAGTTCGAAATGAGCAGTTCTTC. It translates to CASSGHVAGVRNEQFF.

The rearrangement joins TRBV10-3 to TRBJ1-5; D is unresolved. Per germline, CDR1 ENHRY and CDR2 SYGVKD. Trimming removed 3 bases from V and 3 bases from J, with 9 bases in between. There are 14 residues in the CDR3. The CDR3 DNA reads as TGTGCCATCAGTGACAGGAATACCAATCAGCCCCAGCATTTT. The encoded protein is CAISDRNTNQPQHF.

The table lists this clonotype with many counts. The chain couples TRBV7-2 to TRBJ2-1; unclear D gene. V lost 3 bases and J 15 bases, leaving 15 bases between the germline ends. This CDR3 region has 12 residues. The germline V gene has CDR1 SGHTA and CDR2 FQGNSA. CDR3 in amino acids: CASSFANWRRFF. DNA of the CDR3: TGTGCCAGCAGCTTCGCGAACTGGCGTCGGTTCTTC.

CDR3 sequence: CAWRPGHASNQPQHF. The CDR3 nucleotides read TGTGCCTGGAGACCGGGACATGCCAGCAATCAGCCCCAGCATTTT. The rearrangement joins TRBV30 to TRBJ1-5; perhaps TRBD1 as D (6 bases). V was trimmed by 3 bases and J by 1 base, leaving 13 bases between them. There are 15 residues in the CDR3. In germline, CDR1 is GTSNPN, CDR2 SVGIG (reference sequence).

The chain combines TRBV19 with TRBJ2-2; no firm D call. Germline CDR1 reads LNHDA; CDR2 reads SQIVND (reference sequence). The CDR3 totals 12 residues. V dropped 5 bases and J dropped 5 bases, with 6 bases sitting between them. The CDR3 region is CASSRWTGELFF. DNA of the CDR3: TGTGCCAGTAGTCGGTGGACCGGGGAGCTGTTTTTT. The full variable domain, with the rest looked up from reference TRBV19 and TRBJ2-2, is DGGITQSPKYLFRKEGQNVTLSCEQNLNHDAMYWYRQDPGQGLRLIYYSQIVNDFQKGDIAEGYSVSREKKESFPLTVTSAQKNPTAFYLCASSRWTGELFFGEGSRLTVL.

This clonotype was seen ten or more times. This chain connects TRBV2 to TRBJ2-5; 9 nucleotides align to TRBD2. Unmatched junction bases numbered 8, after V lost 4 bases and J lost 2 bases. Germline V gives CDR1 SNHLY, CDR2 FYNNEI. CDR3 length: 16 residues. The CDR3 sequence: CASSVAGASGQETQYF. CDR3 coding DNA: TGTGCCAGCAGTGTAGCGGGAGCGTCGGGTCAAGAGACCCAGTACTTC.

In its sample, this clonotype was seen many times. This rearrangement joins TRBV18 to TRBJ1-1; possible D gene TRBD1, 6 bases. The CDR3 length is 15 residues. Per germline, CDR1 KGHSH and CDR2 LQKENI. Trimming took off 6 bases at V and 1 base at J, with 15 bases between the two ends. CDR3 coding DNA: TGTGCCAGCTCGCCAGAGACAGGTAGGAACACTGAAGCTTTCTTT. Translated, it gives CASSPETGRNTEAFF.